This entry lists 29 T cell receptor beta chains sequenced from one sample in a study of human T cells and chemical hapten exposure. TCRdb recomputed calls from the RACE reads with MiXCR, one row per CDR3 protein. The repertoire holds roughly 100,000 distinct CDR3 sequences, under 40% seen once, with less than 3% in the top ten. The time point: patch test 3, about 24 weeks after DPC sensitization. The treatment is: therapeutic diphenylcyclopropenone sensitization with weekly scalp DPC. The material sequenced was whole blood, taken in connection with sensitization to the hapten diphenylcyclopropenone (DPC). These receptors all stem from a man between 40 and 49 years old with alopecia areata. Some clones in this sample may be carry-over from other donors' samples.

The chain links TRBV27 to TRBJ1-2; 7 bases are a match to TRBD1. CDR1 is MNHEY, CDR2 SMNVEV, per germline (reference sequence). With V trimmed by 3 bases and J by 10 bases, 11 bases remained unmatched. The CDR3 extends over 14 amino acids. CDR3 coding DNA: TGTGCCAGCAGTTTGGGGACAGCCCTCCCTGCCTACACCTTC. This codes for CASSLGTALPAYTF.

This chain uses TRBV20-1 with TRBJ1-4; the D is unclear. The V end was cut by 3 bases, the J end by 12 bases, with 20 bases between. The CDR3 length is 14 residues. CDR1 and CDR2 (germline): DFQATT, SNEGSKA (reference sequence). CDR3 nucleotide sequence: TGCAGTGCTAGTCCCTGGGCTTATGGGGTGGAACTGTTTTTT. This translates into CSASPWAYGVELFF.

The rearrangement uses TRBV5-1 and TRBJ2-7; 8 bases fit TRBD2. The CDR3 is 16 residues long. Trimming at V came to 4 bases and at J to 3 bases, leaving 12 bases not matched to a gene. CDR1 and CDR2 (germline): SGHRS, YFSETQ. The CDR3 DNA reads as TGCGCCAGCAGCCCAAGAACCGGGGGGGGGTTCTACGAGCAGTACTTC. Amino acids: CASSPRTGGGFYEQYF.

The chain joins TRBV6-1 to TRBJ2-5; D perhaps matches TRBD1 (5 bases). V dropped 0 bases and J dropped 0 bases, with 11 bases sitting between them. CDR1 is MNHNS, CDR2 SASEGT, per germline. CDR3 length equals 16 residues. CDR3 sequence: CASSEARAGNQETQYF. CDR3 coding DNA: TGTGCCAGCAGTGAAGCGCGTGCAGGGAACCAAGAGACCCAGTACTTC.

Here the CDR3 reads CASSFRGPGNTIYF. In DNA form, the CDR3 reads TGTGCCAGCAGTTTCCGGGGGCCTGGAAACACCATATATTTT. The V and J genes are TRBV27 and TRBJ1-3; tentatively, D is TRBD1 (6 bases). V was trimmed by 3 bases and J by 2 bases, leaving 8 bases between them. CDR3 length equals 14 residues. The V gene's germline CDR1 is MNHEY and CDR2 SMNVEV (reference sequence).

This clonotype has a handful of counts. CDR3: CASSLLGLGGPETQYF. As DNA, the CDR3 is TGTGCCAGCAGTTTATTGGGTCTCGGGGGTCCGGAGACCCAGTACTTC. The chain is built from TRBV27 and TRBJ2-5, with D perhaps matching TRBD2 (6 bases). Germline V gene lookup returns CDR1 MNHEY and CDR2 SMNVEV (reference sequence). The CDR3 has 16 residues. Trimming removed 1 base at V and 5 bases at J, with 17 bases between.

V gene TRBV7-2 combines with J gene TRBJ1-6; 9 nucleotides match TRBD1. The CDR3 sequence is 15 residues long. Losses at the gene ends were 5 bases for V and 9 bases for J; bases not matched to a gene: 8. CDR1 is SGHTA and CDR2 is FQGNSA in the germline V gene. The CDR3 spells CASSATGTGSSPLHF. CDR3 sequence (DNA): TGTGCCAGCAGCGCGACCGGGACAGGGTCTTCACCCCTCCACTTT.

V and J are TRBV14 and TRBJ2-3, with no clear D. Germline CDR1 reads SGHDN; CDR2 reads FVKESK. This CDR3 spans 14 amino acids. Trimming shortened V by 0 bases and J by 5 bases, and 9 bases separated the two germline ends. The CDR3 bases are TGTGCCAGCAGCCAAGAGGGTTGGGGAGATACGCAGTATTTT. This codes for CASSQEGWGDTQYF.

Here the CDR3 DNA reads TGTGCCACCAGCAGAGATCGGCAGCTTCAAGAGACCCAGTACTTC. Translated: CATSRDRQLQETQYF. This rearrangement joins TRBV15 to TRBJ2-5, with D uncertain. Germline V gene sequence: CDR1 LNHNV, CDR2 YYDKDF (reference sequence). Trimming removed 0 bases from V and 2 bases from J, with 10 bases in between. This CDR3 contains 15 residues.

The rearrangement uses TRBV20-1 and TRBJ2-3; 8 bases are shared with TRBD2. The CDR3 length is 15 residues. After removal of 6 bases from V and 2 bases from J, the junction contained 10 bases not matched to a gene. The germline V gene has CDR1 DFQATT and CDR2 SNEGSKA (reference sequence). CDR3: CSARVSSGLTDTQYF. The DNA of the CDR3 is TGCAGTGCCAGGGTCTCTAGCGGGCTCACAGATACGCAGTATTTT.

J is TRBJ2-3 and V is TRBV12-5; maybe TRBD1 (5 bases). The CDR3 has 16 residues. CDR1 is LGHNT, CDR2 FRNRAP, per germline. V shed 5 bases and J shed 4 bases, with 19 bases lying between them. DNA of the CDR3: TGTGCTAGTGGTCTTGGAACAGGCCTCAGCGCAGATACGCAGTATTTT. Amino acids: CASGLGTGLSADTQYF.

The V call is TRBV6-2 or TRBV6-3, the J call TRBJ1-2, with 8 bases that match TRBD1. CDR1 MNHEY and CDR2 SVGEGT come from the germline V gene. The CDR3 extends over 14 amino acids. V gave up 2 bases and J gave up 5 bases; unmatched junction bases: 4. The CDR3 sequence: CASSYAGQDYGYTF. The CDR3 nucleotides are TGTGCCAGCAGTTACGCGGGACAGGATTATGGCTACACCTTC.

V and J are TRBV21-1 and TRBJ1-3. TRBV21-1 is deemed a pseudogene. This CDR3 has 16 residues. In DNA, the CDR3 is TGTGCCAGCAGCGAGCGCAGGAGCCCCTCTGGAAACACCATATATTTT. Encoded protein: CASSERRSPSGNTIYF.

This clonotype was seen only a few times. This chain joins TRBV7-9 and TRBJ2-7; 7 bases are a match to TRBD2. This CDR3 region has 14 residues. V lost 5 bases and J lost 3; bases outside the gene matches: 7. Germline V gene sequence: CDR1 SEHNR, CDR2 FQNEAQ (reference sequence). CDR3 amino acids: CASSPAGRDYEQYF. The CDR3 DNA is TGTGCCAGCAGCCCAGCGGGACGAGACTACGAGCAGTACTTC.

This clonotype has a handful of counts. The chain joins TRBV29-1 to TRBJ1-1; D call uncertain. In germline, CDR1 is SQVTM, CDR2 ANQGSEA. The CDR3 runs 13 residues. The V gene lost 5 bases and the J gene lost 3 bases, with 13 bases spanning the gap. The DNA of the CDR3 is TGCAGCGTTCACAGACTGGTAGACACTGAAGCTTTCTTT. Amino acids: CSVHRLVDTEAFF. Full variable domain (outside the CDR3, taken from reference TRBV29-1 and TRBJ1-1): SAVISQKPSRDICQRGTSLTIQCQVDSQVTMMFWYRQQPGQSLTLIATANQGSEATYESGFVIDKFPISRPNLTFSTLTVSNMSPEDSSIYLCSVHRLVDTEAFFGQGTRLTVV.

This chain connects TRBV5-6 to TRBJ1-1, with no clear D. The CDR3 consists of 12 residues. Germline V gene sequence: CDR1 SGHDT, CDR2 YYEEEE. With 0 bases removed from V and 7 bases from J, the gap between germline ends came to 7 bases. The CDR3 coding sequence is TGTGCCAGCAGCTTGGGGGTTGTTGAAGCTTTCTTT. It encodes CASSLGVVEAFF.

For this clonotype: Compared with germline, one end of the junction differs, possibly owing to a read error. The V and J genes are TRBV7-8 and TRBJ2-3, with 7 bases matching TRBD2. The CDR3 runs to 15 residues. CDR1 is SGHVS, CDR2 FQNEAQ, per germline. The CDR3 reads CASSLGVAGTDAQYF. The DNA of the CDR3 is TGTGCCAGCAGCTTGGGAGTAGCGGGTACAGATGCGCAGTATTTT.

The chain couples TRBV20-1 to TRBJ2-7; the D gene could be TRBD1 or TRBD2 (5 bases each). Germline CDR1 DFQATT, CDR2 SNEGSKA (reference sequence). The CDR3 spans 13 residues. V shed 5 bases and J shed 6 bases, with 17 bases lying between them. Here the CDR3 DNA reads TGCAGTGCTGAGACTACCGGGACCTCCGAGCAGTACTTC. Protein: CSAETTGTSEQYF.

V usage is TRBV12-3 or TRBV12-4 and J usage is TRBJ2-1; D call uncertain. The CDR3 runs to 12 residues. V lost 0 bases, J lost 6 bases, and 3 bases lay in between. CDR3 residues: CASSLAANEQFF. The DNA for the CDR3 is TGTGCCAGCAGTTTAGCGGCCAATGAGCAGTTCTTC.

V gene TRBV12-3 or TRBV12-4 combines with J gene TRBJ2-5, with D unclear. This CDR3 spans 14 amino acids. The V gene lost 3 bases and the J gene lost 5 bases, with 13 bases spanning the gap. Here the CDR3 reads CASSFTLPGETQYF. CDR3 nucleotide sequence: TGTGCCAGCAGTTTCACCCTCCCTGGGGAGACCCAGTACTTC.

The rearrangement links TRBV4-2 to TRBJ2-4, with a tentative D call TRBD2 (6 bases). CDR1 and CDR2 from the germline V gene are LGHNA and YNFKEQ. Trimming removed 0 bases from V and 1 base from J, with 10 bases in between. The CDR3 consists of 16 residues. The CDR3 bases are TGTGCCAGCAGCCAAGAAACTAGCTGGGCCAAAAACATTCAGTACTTC. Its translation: CASSQETSWAKNIQYF.

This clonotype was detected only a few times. The CDR3 is CASSLASSGNNEQFF. Here the CDR3 DNA reads TGTGCCAGCAGCTTGGCCTCTAGCGGGAACAATGAGCAGTTCTTC. V and J are TRBV5-4 and TRBJ2-1, with 9 nucleotides matching TRBD2. Per the germline V gene, CDR1 is SGHNT and CDR2 is YYREEE (reference sequence). With V trimmed by 0 bases and J by 5 bases, 3 bases remained unmatched. The CDR3 is 15 amino acids. Looking up the rest from reference TRBV5-4 and TRBJ2-1 gives the full variable domain: ETGVTQSPTHLIKTRGQQVTLRCSSQSGHNTVSWYQQALGQGPQFIFQYYREEENGRGNFPPRFSGLQFPNYSSELNVNALELDDSALYLCASSLASSGNNEQFFGPGTRLTVL.

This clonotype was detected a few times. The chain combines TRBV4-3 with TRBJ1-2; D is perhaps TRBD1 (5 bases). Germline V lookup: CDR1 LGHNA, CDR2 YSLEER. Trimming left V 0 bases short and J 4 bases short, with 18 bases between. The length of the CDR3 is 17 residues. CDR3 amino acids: CASSQDWGPTRTYGYTF. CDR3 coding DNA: TGCGCCAGCAGCCAAGATTGGGGACCAACTAGAACCTATGGCTACACCTTC.

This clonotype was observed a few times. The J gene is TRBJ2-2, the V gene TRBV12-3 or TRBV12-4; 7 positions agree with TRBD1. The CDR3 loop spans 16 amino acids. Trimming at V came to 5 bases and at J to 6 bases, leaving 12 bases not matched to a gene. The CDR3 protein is CASSPQTGSFAGELFF. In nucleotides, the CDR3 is TGTGCCAGCAGTCCCCAGACAGGGTCGTTCGCCGGGGAGCTGTTTTTT.

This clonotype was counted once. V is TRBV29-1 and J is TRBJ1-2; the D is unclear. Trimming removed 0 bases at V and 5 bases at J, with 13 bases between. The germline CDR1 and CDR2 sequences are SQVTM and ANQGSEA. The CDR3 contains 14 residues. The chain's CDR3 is CSVEDYSRRYGYTF. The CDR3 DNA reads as TGCAGCGTTGAAGATTACAGCAGGCGGTATGGCTACACCTTC.

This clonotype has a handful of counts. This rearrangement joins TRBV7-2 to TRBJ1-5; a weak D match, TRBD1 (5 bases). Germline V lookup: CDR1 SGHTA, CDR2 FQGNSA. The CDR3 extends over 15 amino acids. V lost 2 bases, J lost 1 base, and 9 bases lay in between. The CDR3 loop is CASSLIEGSNQPQHF. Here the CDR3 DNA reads TGTGCCAGCAGCTTAATTGAGGGGAGCAATCAGCCCCAGCATTTT.

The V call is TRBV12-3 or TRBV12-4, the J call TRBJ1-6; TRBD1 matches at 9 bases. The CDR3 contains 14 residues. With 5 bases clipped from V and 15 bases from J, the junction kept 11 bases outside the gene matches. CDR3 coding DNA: TGTGCCAGCAGTCCCGGGACAGGGAGTTGGTTCCTCCACTTT. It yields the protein CASSPGTGSWFLHF.

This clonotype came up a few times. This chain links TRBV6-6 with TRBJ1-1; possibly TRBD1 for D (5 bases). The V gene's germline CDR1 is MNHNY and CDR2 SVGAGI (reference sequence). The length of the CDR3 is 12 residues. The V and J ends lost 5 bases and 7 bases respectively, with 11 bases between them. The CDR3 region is CASSRGYSEAFF. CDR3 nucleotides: TGTGCCAGCAGTAGGGGTTACAGTGAAGCTTTCTTT.

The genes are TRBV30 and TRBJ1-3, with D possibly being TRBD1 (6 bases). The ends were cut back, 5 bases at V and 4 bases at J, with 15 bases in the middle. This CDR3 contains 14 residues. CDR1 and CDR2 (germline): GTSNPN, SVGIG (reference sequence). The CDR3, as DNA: TGTGCCTGGCAACAGGGTAATTCGGGAAACACCATATATTTT. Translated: CAWQQGNSGNTIYF.